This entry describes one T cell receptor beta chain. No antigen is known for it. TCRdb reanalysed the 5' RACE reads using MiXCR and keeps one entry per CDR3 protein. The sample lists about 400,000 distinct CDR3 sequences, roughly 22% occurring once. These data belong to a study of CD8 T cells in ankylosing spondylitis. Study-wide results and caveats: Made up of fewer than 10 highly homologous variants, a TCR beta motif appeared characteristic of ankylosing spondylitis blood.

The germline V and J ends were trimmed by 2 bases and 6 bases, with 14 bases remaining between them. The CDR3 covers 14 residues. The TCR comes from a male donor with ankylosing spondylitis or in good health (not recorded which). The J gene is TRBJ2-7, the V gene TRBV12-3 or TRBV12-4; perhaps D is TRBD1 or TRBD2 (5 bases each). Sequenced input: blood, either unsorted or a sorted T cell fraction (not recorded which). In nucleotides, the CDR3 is TGTGCCAGCAGTTTAACGGCAGGGAGCAGCGAGCAGTACTTC. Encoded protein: CASSLTAGSSEQYF.